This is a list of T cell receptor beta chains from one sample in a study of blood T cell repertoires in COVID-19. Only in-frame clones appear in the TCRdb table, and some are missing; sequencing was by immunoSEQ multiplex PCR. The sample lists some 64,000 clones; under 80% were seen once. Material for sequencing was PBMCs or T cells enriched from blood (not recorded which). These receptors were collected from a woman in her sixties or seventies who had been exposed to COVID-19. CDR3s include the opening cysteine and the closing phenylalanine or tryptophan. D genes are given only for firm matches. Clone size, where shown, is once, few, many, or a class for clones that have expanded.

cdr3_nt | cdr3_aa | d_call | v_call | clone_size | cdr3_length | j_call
TGTGCCACCCATTTTAGGGGGGGAGGCACAGATACGCAGTATTTT | CATHFRGGGTDTQYF | NA | TRBV27 | NA | 15 | TRBJ2-3
TGTGCCACCAGTGACAAACGGGGGGTTAAGACAGATACGCAGTATTTT | CATSDKRGVKTDTQYF | TRBD2 | TRBV24-1 | NA | 16 | TRBJ2-3
TGTGCCAGCAGCTTACCCGGGATAACCTACGAGCAGTACTTC | CASSLPGITYEQYF | NA | TRBV7-9 | NA | 14 | TRBJ2-7
TGTGCCAGCACGGGGGACCGCTATGGCTACACCTTC | CASTGDRYGYTF | NA | TRBV28 | NA | 12 | TRBJ1-2
TGTGCCAGCAGCCTATATAGCTCTGGGGCCAACGTCCTGACTTTC | CASSLYSSGANVLTF | NA | TRBV14 | NA | 15 | TRBJ2-6
TGTGCCACCAGTGATTTTGGGGGCGGTAAGGATACGCAGTATTTT | CATSDFGGGKDTQYF | NA | TRBV24-1 | NA | 15 | TRBJ2-3
TGTGCCAGCAGCTCCGGGGGACAGGCCTCCTACAATGAGCAGTTCTTC | CASSSGGQASYNEQFF | TRBD1 | TRBV5-4 | NA | 16 | TRBJ2-1
TGTGCCAGCAGTTACTCACAGGTGGCTGAAGCTTTCTTT | CASSYSQVAEAFF | NA | TRBV6-6 | few | 13 | TRBJ1-1
TGTGCCACCAGTGCAGGACAGCTGAGGTATGAGCAGTTCTTC | CATSAGQLRYEQFF | NA | TRBV24-1 | few | 14 | TRBJ2-1
TGTGCCATACGGAGACCTCAGTCATACAATGAGCAGTTCTTC | CAIRRPQSYNEQFF | NA | TRBV28 | NA | 14 | TRBJ2-1
TGTGCCTGGAGTGTAGTGGGACAGTACTATGGCTACACCTTC | CAWSVVGQYYGYTF | TRBD1 | TRBV30 | NA | 14 | TRBJ1-2
TGTGCCTGGAGTGTACCTGGAGATAAGCAGTTCTTC | CAWSVPGDKQFF | NA | TRBV30 | NA | 12 | TRBJ2-1
TGTGCCAGACCCGATATCGATACCTTATACAGGGAGGGCACCGGGGAGCTGTTTTTT | CARPDIDTLYREGTGELFF | NA | TRBV6-4 | NA | 19 | TRBJ2-2
TGTGCCAGCAGCCCATCCGGGACAGGCACAGATACGCAGTATTTT | CASSPSGTGTDTQYF | TRBD1 | TRBV11-3 | NA | 15 | TRBJ2-3
TGTGCCAGCAGTTCCGGGACAAGAAACACCATATATTTT | CASSSGTRNTIYF | NA | TRBV28 | NA | 13 | TRBJ1-3
TGTGCCAGCACCAGGGCGCCTCAGCCCCAGCATTTT | CASTRAPQPQHF | NA | TRBV28 | NA | 12 | TRBJ1-5
TGTGCCAGCAGCCTTAGCGGGTGGGCCCCAAGCACAGATACGCAGTATTTT | CASSLSGWAPSTDTQYF | TRBD2 | TRBV27 | NA | 17 | TRBJ2-3
TGTGCCAGCAGCTTAATTGGGGGGGACTTCAAAGAGACCCAGTACTTC | CASSLIGGDFKETQYF | TRBD2 | TRBV5-6 | NA | 16 | TRBJ2-5
TGTGCCAGTAGTATTGCAGGGTTTGGGGCCGGGGAGCTGTTTTTT | CASSIAGFGAGELFF | NA | TRBV19 | NA | 15 | TRBJ2-2
TGCGCCAGCAGCTTGGAGGGACAGGGAATCGGTGAAGCTTTCTTT | CASSLEGQGIGEAFF | TRBD1 | TRBV5-1 | NA | 15 | TRBJ1-1
TGTGCCAGCCGAACCTTGACAGGGCATCATGGCTACACCTTC | CASRTLTGHHGYTF | TRBD1 | TRBV6-5 | NA | 14 | TRBJ1-2
TGTGCCACCAGTGATCTAGACAGGCGACTATGGAATGAAAAACTGTTTTTT | CATSDLDRRLWNEKLFF | NA | TRBV24-1 | NA | 17 | TRBJ1-4
TGTGCCAGCAGCAATTGGCGGGAGTGGCCCAATGAGCAGTTCTTC | CASSNWREWPNEQFF | NA | TRBV21-1 | NA | 15 | TRBJ2-1
TGTGCCAGCAGCCCTGGGGGGGGTACCTACGAGCAGTACTTC | CASSPGGGTYEQYF | TRBD2 | TRBV11-2 | NA | 14 | TRBJ2-7
TGTGCCAGCGGACAGGGGGGACAGCCCCAGCATTTT | CASGQGGQPQHF | TRBD1 | TRBV12-3/TRBV12-4 | NA | 12 | TRBJ1-5
TGTGCCAGCTCACCACCGAACGGGGAGAACACTGAAGCTTTCTTT | CASSPPNGENTEAFF | NA | TRBV18 | NA | 15 | TRBJ1-1
TGTGCCAGCAGCGTAGAGAGCGGGGATGTTTTTGATACGCAGTATTTT | CASSVESGDVFDTQYF | TRBD2 | TRBV9 | NA | 16 | TRBJ2-3
TGTGCCAGCAGAGAGACAGCCAATTCACCCCTCCACTTT | CASRETANSPLHF | NA | TRBV6-5 | NA | 13 | TRBJ1-6
TGTGCCAGCAGTTCCCGACAGGGGGCAATCCTCAATCAGCCCCAGCATTTT | CASSSRQGAILNQPQHF | TRBD1 | TRBV27 | many | 17 | TRBJ1-5
TGTGCCAGCAGCCCACAAGCGGGGAGCCCCCGCAATGAGCAGTTCTTC | CASSPQAGSPRNEQFF | TRBD2 | TRBV7-3 | NA | 16 | TRBJ2-1
TGTGCTTTCCTGACCGACGTCCAGGACGAGCAGTACTTC | CAFLTDVQDEQYF | NA | TRBV30 | NA | 13 | TRBJ2-7
TGTGCCAGCAGAATCGAGGGCTTTCGACCCCAGCATTTT | CASRIEGFRPQHF | NA | TRBV6-5 | few | 13 | TRBJ1-5
TGTGCCAGCAGCACGGGAAGCCGGAGGACAGATACGCAGTATTTT | CASSTGSRRTDTQYF | NA | TRBV6-5 | NA | 15 | TRBJ2-3
TGTGCCAGCAGTTACCTGGACAGGGGGTATCCCTACGAGCAGTACTTC | CASSYLDRGYPYEQYF | TRBD1 | TRBV6-5 | NA | 16 | TRBJ2-7
TGTGCCAGCAGTGGCGGGACAGTCAAAGGTGAAAAACTGTTTTTT | CASSGGTVKGEKLFF | TRBD1 | TRBV28 | NA | 15 | TRBJ1-4
TGTGCCAGCAGTGGCTATAGGGGGAATCAGCCCCAGCATTTT | CASSGYRGNQPQHF | NA | TRBV7-2 | few | 14 | TRBJ1-5
TGTGCCAGCACCGCCTCTCCGGGTCAGCCCCAGCATTTT | CASTASPGQPQHF | NA | TRBV6-5 | NA | 13 | TRBJ1-5
TGTGCCAGCAGCTTAGGAGACAGTCGTAATGAAGCTTTCTTT | CASSLGDSRNEAFF | NA | TRBV7-9 | NA | 14 | TRBJ1-1
TGTGCCAGCAGTGACTTCTACAGTTCCTACGAGCAGTACTTC | CASSDFYSSYEQYF | NA | TRBV2 | NA | 14 | TRBJ2-7